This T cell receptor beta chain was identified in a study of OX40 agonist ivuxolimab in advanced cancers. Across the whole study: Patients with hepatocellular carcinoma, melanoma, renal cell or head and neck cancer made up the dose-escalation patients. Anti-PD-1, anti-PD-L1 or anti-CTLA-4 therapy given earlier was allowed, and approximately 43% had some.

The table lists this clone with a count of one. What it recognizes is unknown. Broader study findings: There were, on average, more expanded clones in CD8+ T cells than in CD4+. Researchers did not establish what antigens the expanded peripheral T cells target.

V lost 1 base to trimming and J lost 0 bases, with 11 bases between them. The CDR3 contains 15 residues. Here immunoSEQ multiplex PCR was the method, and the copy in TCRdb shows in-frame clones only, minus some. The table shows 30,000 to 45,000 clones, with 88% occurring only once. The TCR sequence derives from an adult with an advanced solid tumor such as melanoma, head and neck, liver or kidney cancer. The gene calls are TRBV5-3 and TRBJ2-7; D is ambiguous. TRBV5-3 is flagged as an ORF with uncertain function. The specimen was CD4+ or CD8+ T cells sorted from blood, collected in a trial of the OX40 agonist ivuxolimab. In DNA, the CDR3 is TGTGCCAGAAGCTTGTTACAGCCACCCTCCTACGAGCAGTACTTC. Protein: CARSLLQPPSYEQYF.